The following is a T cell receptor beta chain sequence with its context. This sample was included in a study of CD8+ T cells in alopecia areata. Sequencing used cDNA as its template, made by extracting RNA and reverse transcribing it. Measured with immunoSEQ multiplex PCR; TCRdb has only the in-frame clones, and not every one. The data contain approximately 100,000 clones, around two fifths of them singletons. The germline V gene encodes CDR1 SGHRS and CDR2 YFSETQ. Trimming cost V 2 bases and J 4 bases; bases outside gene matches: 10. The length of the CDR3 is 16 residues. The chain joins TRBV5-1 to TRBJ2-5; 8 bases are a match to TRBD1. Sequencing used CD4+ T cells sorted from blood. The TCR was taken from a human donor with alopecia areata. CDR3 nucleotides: TGCGCCAGCAGCTTTGAAGTTCAGGGGGCTCGAGAGACCCAGTACTTC. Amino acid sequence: CASSFEVQGARETQYF.